Below are 20 T cell receptor beta chains sequenced from a single sample in a study of blood T cell repertoires in COVID-19. Produced via immunoSEQ multiplex PCR; TCRdb's table is partial and in-frame only. The repertoire consists of some 98,000 clones, with approximately 82% occurring once and the leading ten covering roughly 25%. Sample: peripheral blood. These TCRs come from a man in his 60s with acute or convalescent COVID-19.

This rearrangement joins TRBV6-5 to TRBJ2-1; D might be TRBD2 (6 bases). The CDR3 spans 16 residues. Germline V gene data show CDR1 as MNHEY and CDR2 as SVGAGI. Between the trimmed V and J ends, which lost 2 bases and 4 bases, there was a span of 15 bases. CDR3 in amino acids: CASSYGFGGAYNEQFF. CDR3 coding DNA: TGTGCCAGCAGTTACGGATTCGGGGGAGCATACAATGAGCAGTTCTTC.

V usage is TRBV28 and J usage is TRBJ1-1; tentative D call: TRBD1 (6 bases). Germline CDR1 MDHEN, CDR2 SYDVKM. This CDR3 contains 12 residues. V lost 0 bases and J lost 10, with 9 bases in between. CDR3: CASSLWVGGAFF. The CDR3 region has the DNA TGTGCCAGCAGTTTATGGGTAGGGGGAGCTTTCTTT.

The chain carries TRBV9 and TRBJ2-3; TRBD2 is a possible D gene (6 bases). The germline gives CDR1 SGDLS, CDR2 YYNGEE. The CDR3 covers 16 residues. The V and J ends lost 3 bases and 1 base respectively, with 15 bases between them. CDR3 residues: CASSERLEPGTDTQYF. The DNA of the CDR3 is TGTGCCAGCAGCGAACGACTAGAACCGGGCACAGATACGCAGTATTTT.

In DNA, the CDR3 is TGTGCCAGCACCTATAGCGGGGGGAACACAGATACGCAGTATTTT. Residues: CASTYSGGNTDTQYF. The rearrangement uses TRBV28 and TRBJ2-3; TRBD2 matches at 10 bases. V dropped 7 bases and J dropped 2; count of bases not matched to a gene: 6. Germline V gene data show CDR1 as MDHEN and CDR2 as SYDVKM. CDR3 length: 15 amino acids.

In nucleotides, the CDR3 is TGTGCCAGCAGTTACTCGAATCACATAGCCAAAAACATTCAGTACTTC. Amino acids: CASSYSNHIAKNIQYF. The chain links TRBV6-5 to TRBJ2-4; no reliable D call. CDR1 and CDR2 from the germline V gene are MNHEY and SVGAGI. Trimming took 0 bases from V and 0 from J, leaving 9 bases between them. The length of the CDR3 is 16 residues.

The rearrangement uses TRBV3-1 (or the pseudogene TRBV3-2) and TRBJ2-1; D might be TRBD2 (5 bases). The germline CDR1 and CDR2 sequences are LGHDT and YNNKEL (reference sequence). The CDR3 is 16 residues long. The V gene lost 1 base and the J gene lost 2 bases, with 12 bases spanning the gap. For the CDR3, the DNA is TGTGCCAGCAGCCAAGCCCCCCTCGGGGCCTACAATGAGCAGTTCTTC. It yields the protein CASSQAPLGAYNEQFF.

The V call is TRBV7-8, the J call TRBJ1-5; 7 nucleotides line up with TRBD1. The CDR3 consists of 16 residues. CDR1 and CDR2 from the germline V gene are SGHVS and FQNEAQ. Unmatched junction bases numbered 10, after V lost 1 base and J lost 7 bases. CDR3 sequence: CASSLERTGGLQPQHF. Written as DNA, the CDR3 is TGTGCCAGCAGCTTAGAGCGGACAGGAGGGTTGCAGCCCCAGCATTTT.

The chain uses TRBV5-1 and TRBJ2-5; TRBD1 is a possible D gene (6 bases). There are 15 residues in the CDR3. V lost 3 bases to trimming and J lost 5 bases, with 17 bases between them. Germline CDR1 SGHRS, CDR2 YFSETQ. The CDR3 protein is CASSYQGSGVETQYF. The CDR3 region has the DNA TGCGCCAGCAGCTACCAGGGTTCAGGGGTGGAGACCCAGTACTTC.

The J gene is TRBJ2-1, the V gene TRBV12-5; D might be TRBD2 (5 bases). Germline values: CDR1 LGHNT, CDR2 FRNRAP. The CDR3 contains 16 residues. Trimming pared 7 bases from V and 3 bases from J, leaving 19 bases between. The CDR3: CASALGVSDLYNEQFF. The CDR3 coding sequence is TGTGCTAGTGCCCTCGGGGTGAGTGACCTCTACAATGAGCAGTTCTTC.

This clone was recorded only once. This rearrangement joins TRBV2 to TRBJ2-5, with 13 bases lining up with TRBD2. The CDR3 contains 15 residues. Unmatched junction bases numbered 5, after V lost 5 bases and J lost 5 bases. Germline V gene lookup returns CDR1 SNHLY and CDR2 FYNNEI. CDR3 in DNA: TGTGCCAGCAGTAAAGGACTAGCGGGGGTCGAGACCCAGTACTTC. As protein: CASSKGLAGVETQYF.

The V call is TRBV5-1, the J call TRBJ1-5; D not certain. V was pared by 7 bases and J by 6 bases, with 14 bases between. This CDR3 region has 13 residues. From germline, CDR1 is SGHRS and CDR2 YFSETQ. CDR3 loop: CASVNLLTQPQHF. CDR3 nucleotides: TGCGCCAGCGTCAATCTACTAACTCAGCCCCAGCATTTT. The full variable domain, its missing parts supplied by reference TRBV5-1 and TRBJ1-5, is KAGVTQTPRYLIKTRGQQVTLSCSPISGHRSVSWYQQTPGQGLQFLFEYFSETQRNKGNFPGRFSGRQFSNSRSEMNVSTLELGDSALYLCASVNLLTQPQHFGDGTRLSIL.

The chain is built from TRBV19 and TRBJ2-1, with 8 bases aligning to TRBD2. The trim removed 6 bases at V and 3 bases at J, leaving 7 bases unmatched. The CDR3 is made up of 15 amino acids. Germline V gene lookup returns CDR1 LNHDA and CDR2 SQIVND (reference sequence). For the CDR3, the DNA is TGTGCCAGTAGCGGAAACGGGGGGGTCTACAATGAGCAGTTCTTC. Amino acids: CASSGNGGVYNEQFF.

Only one count was recorded for this clone. CDR3 nucleotide sequence: TGCGCCAGCAGCCAAGACCCAGGGATCGTAGCTTTCTTT. This gives the protein CASSQDPGIVAFF. The V call is TRBV4-1, the J call TRBJ1-1; D possibly corresponds to TRBD1 (5 bases). The CDR3 totals 13 residues. Germline V gene lookup returns CDR1 MGHRA and CDR2 YSYEKL. V lost 0 bases to trimming and J lost 10 bases, with 12 bases between them.

The chain uses TRBV28 and TRBJ1-4; no firm D call. Per the germline V gene, CDR1 is MDHEN and CDR2 is SYDVKM. V gave up 5 bases and J gave up 3 bases, with 13 bases separating them. The length of the CDR3 is 15 residues. The CDR3 coding sequence is TGTGCCAGCAGTAGCCCCGCCTTCTCTAATGAAAAACTGTTTTTT. It is translated as CASSSPAFSNEKLFF. Full variable domain (outside the CDR3, taken from reference TRBV28 and TRBJ1-4): DVKVTQSSRYLVKRTGEKVFLECVQDMDHENMFWYRQDPGLGLRLIYFSYDVKMKEKGDIPEGYSVSREKKERFSLILESASTNQTSMYLCASSSPAFSNEKLFFGSGTQLSVL.

The chain couples TRBV30 to TRBJ2-7, with a weak D call TRBD1 (6 bases). With 0 bases removed from V and 1 base from J, the gap between germline ends came to 10 bases. The germline V gene encodes CDR1 GTSNPN and CDR2 SVGIG (reference sequence). The CDR3 is 14 residues long. DNA for the CDR3: TGTGCCTGGAGTGTCGGCCAGGGGTCCTACGAGCAGTACTTC. It encodes CAWSVGQGSYEQYF.

In DNA form, the CDR3 reads TGTGCCAGTAGCTTCTCAGGGGCGCAGAGCACTGAAGCTTTCTTT. This translates into CASSFSGAQSTEAFF. This sequence joins TRBV19 and TRBJ1-1; D may be TRBD1 (6 bases). Germline V gene lookup returns CDR1 LNHDA and CDR2 SQIVND (reference sequence). The CDR3 covers 15 residues. V lost 6 bases and J 4 bases, leaving 18 bases between the germline ends.

CDR3 loop: CASSVGASGGADTQYF. The CDR3 DNA reads as TGTGCCAGCAGTGTTGGGGCTAGCGGGGGGGCAGATACGCAGTATTTT. This chain joins TRBV2 and TRBJ2-3; the match to TRBD2 covers 12 bases. The V gene end was trimmed by 4 bases and the J gene end by 4 bases; junction bases not matched to a gene: 6. This CDR3 spans 16 amino acids. The germline V gene has CDR1 SNHLY and CDR2 FYNNEI.

The rearrangement uses TRBV7-2 and TRBJ1-5; D not resolved. V lost 6 bases to trimming and J lost 8 bases, with 17 bases between them. CDR1 is SGHTA, CDR2 FQGNSA, per germline. The CDR3 extends over 14 amino acids. The CDR3: CASSFDAAIKPQHF. The CDR3 nucleotides read TGTGCCAGCAGTTTCGATGCGGCCATAAAGCCCCAGCATTTT. The full variable domain, in which reference TRBV7-2 and TRBJ1-5 provide the parts outside the CDR3, is GAGVSQSPSNKVTEKGKDVELRCDPISGHTALYWYRQSLGQGLEFLIYFQGNSAPDKSGLPSDRFSAERTGGSVSTLTIQRTQQEDSAVYLCASSFDAAIKPQHFGDGTRLSIL.

Only a few counts were recorded for this clone. The chain combines TRBV2 with TRBJ2-5; 9 bases line up with TRBD2. Unmatched junction bases numbered 10, after V lost 7 bases and J lost 4 bases. This CDR3 spans 15 amino acids. Germline V gene data show CDR1 as SNHLY and CDR2 as FYNNEI. The CDR3 sequence is CASMSGGTRGETQYF. The CDR3 region has the DNA TGTGCCAGCATGAGCGGGGGGACCAGAGGAGAGACCCAGTACTTC.

The chain recombines TRBV7-2 with TRBJ1-1; D perhaps matches TRBD1 (5 bases). Trimming took off 1 base at V and 3 bases at J, with 15 bases between the two ends. This CDR3 has 16 residues. The germline V gene has CDR1 SGHTA and CDR2 FQGNSA. The CDR3 DNA reads TGTGCCAGCAGCTTAGTTGCAGGGTCGGTCCACACTGAAGCTTTCTTT. It yields the protein CASSLVAGSVHTEAFF.